This T cell receptor beta chain emerged from a study of CD8 T cells in Susac syndrome. When the RNA was reverse transcribed, random hexamers were used with an input of about 0.5 to 1 ug. MiXCR was run by TCRdb on the immunoSEQ multiplex PCR reads, yielding one entry per CDR3 protein. Of 150,000 to 200,000 distinct CDR3 sequences listed, over 85% were seen once; the top ten hold roughly 0.13%. CD8+ and CD4+ T cells circulating in blood were sequenced for TCR beta. Controls were age- and sex-matched healthy donors. In contrast to the negatively isolated CD8+ and CD4+ T cells, TEMRA cells were FACS-enriched. Sequencing input: CD4+ T cells from PBMCs. This clonotype originated in a human donor in good health.

CDR3 coding DNA: TGCAGTGCTAGTCTGTCAGATAAACAATTGAAGCCTTTCTTT. This codes for CSASLSDKQLKPFF. The chain combines TRBV20-1 with TRBJ1-1, with D hard to call. The CDR3 has 14 residues. With 3 bases removed from V and 12 bases from J, the gap between germline ends came to 23 bases. Germline loops: CDR1 DFQATT, CDR2 SNEGSKA (reference sequence).